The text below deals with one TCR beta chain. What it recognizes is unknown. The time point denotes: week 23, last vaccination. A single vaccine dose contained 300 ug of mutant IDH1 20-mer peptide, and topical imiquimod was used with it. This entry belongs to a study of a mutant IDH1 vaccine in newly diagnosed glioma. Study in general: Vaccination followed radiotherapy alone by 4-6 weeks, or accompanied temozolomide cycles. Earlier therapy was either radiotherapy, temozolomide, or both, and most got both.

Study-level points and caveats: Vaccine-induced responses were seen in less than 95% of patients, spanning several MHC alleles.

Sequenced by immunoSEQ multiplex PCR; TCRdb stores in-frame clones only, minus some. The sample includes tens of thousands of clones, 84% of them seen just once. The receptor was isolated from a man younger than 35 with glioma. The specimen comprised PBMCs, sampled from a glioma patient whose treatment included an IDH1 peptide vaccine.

The CDR3 DNA is TGTGCCAGCAGCTTATCTTTGGGCATCGGCAATCAGCCCCAGCATTTT. It is translated as CASSLSLGIGNQPQHF. The V and J genes are TRBV7-9 and TRBJ1-5; D not resolved. This CDR3 contains 16 residues. The V and J ends lost 2 bases and 2 bases respectively, with 13 bases between them. Germline values: CDR1 SEHNR, CDR2 FQNEAQ (reference sequence).